The text below deals with one T cell receptor beta chain. Its target is unknown. This sample stems from a study of monozygotic twins with inflammatory bowel disease. Broader study findings: Compared with healthy twins, IBD patients shared fewer clonotypes with others, especially with disease activity. Among twins, concordant and discordant pairs did not differ in repertoire similarity, possibly from limited power. IBD patients had lower TCRbeta diversity (inverse Simpson) than healthy co-twins.

Germline V lookup: CDR1 SQVTM, CDR2 ANQGSEA. There are 14 residues in the CDR3. TCRdb processed the 5' RACE reads again and assigns one entry to each CDR3 protein, with no DNA. The sample data list fewer than 550,000 distinct CDR3 sequences. The chain carries TRBV29-1 and TRBJ2-2; TCRdb outputs TRBD2, but without DNA this stays unchecked. The sequenced sample consisted of blood. This receptor was taken from a human donor with ulcerative colitis or Crohn's disease, or a healthy co-twin of an affected twin (not recorded which). Here the CDR3 reads CSAGRQGRTGELFF.